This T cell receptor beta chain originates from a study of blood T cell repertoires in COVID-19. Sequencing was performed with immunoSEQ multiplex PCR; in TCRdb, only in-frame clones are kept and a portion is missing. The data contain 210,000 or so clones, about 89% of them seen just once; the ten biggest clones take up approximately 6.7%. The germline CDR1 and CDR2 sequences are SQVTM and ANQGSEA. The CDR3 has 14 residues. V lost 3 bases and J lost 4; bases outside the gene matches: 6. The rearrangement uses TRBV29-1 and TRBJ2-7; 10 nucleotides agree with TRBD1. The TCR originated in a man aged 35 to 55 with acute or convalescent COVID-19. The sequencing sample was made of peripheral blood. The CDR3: CSVEGGDRGYEQYF. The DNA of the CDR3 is TGCAGCGTTGAGGGGGGGGACAGGGGATACGAGCAGTACTTC.